Shown below are 10 T cell receptor beta chains from a single sample sequenced in a study of blood T cell repertoires in COVID-19. The table came from immunoSEQ multiplex PCR; TCRdb's copy has only in-frame clones and leaves some out. This repertoire shows 320,000 or so clones, 75% to 90% found once; its top ten account for roughly 5.3%. The sequenced sample was PBMCs or T cells enriched from blood (not recorded which). Receptor source: a man aged 55-75 years who had recovered from COVID-19.

This chain links TRBV11-1 with TRBJ1-1, with a possible D match to TRBD1 (6 bases). The V gene's germline CDR1 is SGHAT and CDR2 FQDESV (reference sequence). This CDR3 is built from 15 residues. V was cut by 2 bases and J by 9 bases, with 19 bases left in between. The CDR3 sequence: CASSLHSGVPSQAFF. In DNA form, the CDR3 reads TGTGCCAGCAGCTTACACTCAGGGGTCCCGAGTCAAGCTTTCTTT. Drawing the rest from reference TRBV11-1 and TRBJ1-1, the complete variable domain is EAEVAQSPRYKITEKSQAVAFWCDPISGHATLYWYRQILGQGPELLVQFQDESVVDDSQLPKDRFSAERLKGVDSTLKIQPAELGDSAMYLCASSLHSGVPSQAFFGQGTRLTVV.

This CDR3 is CASAVGTLNTGELFF. Here the CDR3 DNA reads TGCGCCAGTGCGGTTGGGACACTGAACACCGGGGAGCTGTTTTTT. The V and J genes are TRBV5-1 and TRBJ2-2, with D possibly TRBD1 on 6 matching bases. This CDR3 spans 15 amino acids. CDR1 SGHRS and CDR2 YFSETQ come from the germline V gene. With 8 bases removed from V and 1 base from J, the gap between germline ends came to 15 bases.

For the CDR3, the DNA is TGCGCCAGCAGCCCTAGCACAGATACGCAGTATTTT. Residues: CASSPSTDTQYF. The gene calls are TRBV5-1 and TRBJ2-3; D is unclear. Germline V CDR1 and CDR2: SGHRS, YFSETQ. The CDR3 length is 12 residues. Trimming took 4 bases from V and 0 from J, leaving 3 bases between them.

V and J are TRBV27 and TRBJ1-6; D is uncertain. This CDR3 is 15 amino acids long. CDR1 is MNHEY, CDR2 SMNVEV, per germline (reference sequence). Trimming took 6 bases from V and 5 from J, leaving 14 bases between them. The CDR3 here is CASRPRDLDNSPLHF. The CDR3, as DNA: TGTGCCAGCAGGCCCCGGGATCTCGATAATTCACCCCTCCACTTT.

This clone showed up just a few times. This sequence joins TRBV5-1 and TRBJ1-5; the D is unclear. CDR3 size: 14 residues. The germline gives CDR1 SGHRS, CDR2 YFSETQ. Trimming shortened V by 0 bases and J by 8 bases, and 12 bases separated the two germline ends. The CDR3 reads CASSLGDPREPQHF. The CDR3 DNA reads TGCGCCAGCAGCTTGGGAGACCCGCGGGAGCCCCAGCATTTT.

Comments on this clone: This CDR3 is also generated by other DNA sequences in the sample. The chain combines TRBV28 with TRBJ2-7; no clear D gene. Per germline, CDR1 MDHEN and CDR2 SYDVKM. Trimming took 4 bases from V and 0 from J, leaving 10 bases between them. The CDR3 covers 14 residues. The CDR3 loop is CASSSGGSSYEQYF. In DNA, the CDR3 is TGTGCCAGCAGTTCCGGCGGTAGCTCCTACGAGCAGTACTTC.

V gene TRBV4-1 combines with J gene TRBJ1-2; possible D gene TRBD1, 5 bases. The CDR3 has 17 amino acids. Deletions cut 0 bases from V and 4 bases from J, with 18 bases between. Germline V gives CDR1 MGHRA, CDR2 YSYEKL. CDR3 loop: CASSQDGWGGGIYGYTF. CDR3 DNA: TGCGCCAGCAGCCAAGATGGGTGGGGCGGTGGGATCTATGGCTACACCTTC.

This chain uses TRBV7-6 with TRBJ2-2; 9 bases line up with TRBD1. The CDR3 consists of 15 residues. Losses at the gene ends were 3 bases for V and 3 bases for J; bases not matched to a gene: 2. The germline gives CDR1 SGHVS, CDR2 FNYEAQ. Written as DNA, the CDR3 is TGTGCCAGCAGCTTCGGGACAGGGTACACCGGGGAGCTGTTTTTT. Its protein is CASSFGTGYTGELFF. Drawing the rest from reference TRBV7-6 and TRBJ2-2, the complete variable domain is GAGVSQSPRYKVTKRGQDVALRCDPISGHVSLYWYRQALGQGPEFLTYFNYEAQQDKSGLPNDRFSAERPEGSISTLTIQRTEQRDSAMYRCASSFGTGYTGELFFGEGSRLTVL.

V and J are TRBV27 and TRBJ2-1; D may be TRBD2 (5 bases). The CDR3 sequence is 14 residues long. Germline CDR1 and CDR2: MNHEY and SMNVEV (reference sequence). V was cut by 2 bases and J by 6 bases, with 11 bases left in between. The CDR3 is CASSLQRRPNEQFF. The CDR3 bases are TGTGCCAGCAGTTTACAGCGGAGACCCAATGAGCAGTTCTTC.

A note on this clone: This same CDR3 is encoded by further DNA sequences in the sample. The chain has TRBV5-1 and TRBJ1-4, with 9 bases matching TRBD1. Trimming took 2 bases from V and 5 from J; bases not matched to a gene: 4. The CDR3 has 15 residues. The germline CDR1 and CDR2 sequences are SGHRS and YFSETQ. The CDR3 protein is CASSLLQGANEKLFF. The CDR3 DNA is TGCGCCAGCAGCTTATTACAGGGGGCAAATGAAAAACTGTTTTTT. The variable domain in full, completed from reference TRBV5-1 and TRBJ1-4, reads KAGVTQTPRYLIKTRGQQVTLSCSPISGHRSVSWYQQTPGQGLQFLFEYFSETQRNKGNFPGRFSGRQFSNSRSEMNVSTLELGDSALYLCASSLLQGANEKLFFGSGTQLSVL.